The T cell receptor (beta chain) described here comes from a study of STAT5B mutations in CD4+ large granular lymphocyte leukemia. The protocol was immunoSEQ multiplex PCR, while the TCRdb copy is restricted to in-frame clones and leaves out a portion. Of 37,000 or so clones in the sample, nearly 90% were seen once. This clone was observed a single time. This clonotype originated in a human donor in good health. Material: CD4+ T cells from blood buffy coats.

The CDR3 DNA reads TGCGCCAGCAGCTTGGGTGTTACAGGTAATCAGCCCCAGCATTTT. Translating it yields CASSLGVTGNQPQHF. The chain couples TRBV5-1 to TRBJ1-5, with a weak D call TRBD1 (5 bases). Per germline, CDR1 SGHRS and CDR2 YFSETQ. V dropped 0 bases and J dropped 4 bases, with 11 bases sitting between them. CDR3 size: 15 residues.